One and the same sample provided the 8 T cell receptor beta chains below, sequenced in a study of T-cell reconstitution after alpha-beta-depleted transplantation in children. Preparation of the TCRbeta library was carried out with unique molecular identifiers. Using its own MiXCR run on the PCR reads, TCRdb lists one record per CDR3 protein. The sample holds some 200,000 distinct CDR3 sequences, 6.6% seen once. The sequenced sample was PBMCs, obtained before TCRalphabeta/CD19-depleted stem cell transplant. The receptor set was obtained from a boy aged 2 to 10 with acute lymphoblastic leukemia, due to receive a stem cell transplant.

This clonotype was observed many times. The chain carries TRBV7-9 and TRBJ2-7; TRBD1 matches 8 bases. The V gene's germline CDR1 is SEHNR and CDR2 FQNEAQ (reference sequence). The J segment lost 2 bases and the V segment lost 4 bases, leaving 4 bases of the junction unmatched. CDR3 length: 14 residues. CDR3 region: CASSSPDRAYEQYF. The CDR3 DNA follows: TGTGCCAGCAGCTCACCGGACAGGGCCTACGAGCAGTACTTC.

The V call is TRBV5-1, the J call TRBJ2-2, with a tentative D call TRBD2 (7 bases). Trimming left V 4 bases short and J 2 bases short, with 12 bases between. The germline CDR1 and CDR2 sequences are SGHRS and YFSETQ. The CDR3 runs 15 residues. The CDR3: CASSRGAANTGELFF. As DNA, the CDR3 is TGCGCCAGCAGCCGGGGGGCGGCTAACACCGGGGAGCTGTTTTTT.

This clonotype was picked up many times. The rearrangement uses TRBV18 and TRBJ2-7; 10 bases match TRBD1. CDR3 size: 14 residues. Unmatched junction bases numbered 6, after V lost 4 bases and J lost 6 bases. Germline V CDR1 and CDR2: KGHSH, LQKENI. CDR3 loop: CASSLDRGVSEQYF. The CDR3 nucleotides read TGTGCCAGCTCACTGGACAGGGGGGTAAGCGAGCAGTACTTC.

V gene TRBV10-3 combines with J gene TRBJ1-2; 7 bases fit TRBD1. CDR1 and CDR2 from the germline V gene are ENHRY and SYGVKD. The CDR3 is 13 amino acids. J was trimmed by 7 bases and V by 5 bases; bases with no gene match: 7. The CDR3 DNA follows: TGTGCCATCAGTTCCGGGACAGCAAGTGGCTACACCTTC. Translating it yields CAISSGTASGYTF.

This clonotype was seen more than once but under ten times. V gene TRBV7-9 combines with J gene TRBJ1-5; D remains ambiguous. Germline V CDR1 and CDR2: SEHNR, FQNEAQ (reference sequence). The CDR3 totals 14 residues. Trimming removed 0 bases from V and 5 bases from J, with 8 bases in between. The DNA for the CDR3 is TGTGCCAGCAGCTTAGCAAGGGAGGATCAGCCCCAGCATTTT. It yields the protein CASSLAREDQPQHF.

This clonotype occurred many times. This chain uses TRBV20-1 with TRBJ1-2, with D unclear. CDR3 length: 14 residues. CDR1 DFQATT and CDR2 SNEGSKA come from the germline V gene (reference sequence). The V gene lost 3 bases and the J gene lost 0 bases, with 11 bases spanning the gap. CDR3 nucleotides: TGCAGTGCTAGTTCATTTCAGCCTAACTATGGCTACACCTTC. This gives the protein CSASSFQPNYGYTF.

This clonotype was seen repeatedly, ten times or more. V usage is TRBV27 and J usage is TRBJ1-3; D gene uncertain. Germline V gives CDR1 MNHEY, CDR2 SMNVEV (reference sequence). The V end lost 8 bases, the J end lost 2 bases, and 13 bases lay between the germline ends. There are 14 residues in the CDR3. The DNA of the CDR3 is TGTGCCAGCGGCCCAGACGGCCCTGGAAACACCATATATTTT. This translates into CASGPDGPGNTIYF.

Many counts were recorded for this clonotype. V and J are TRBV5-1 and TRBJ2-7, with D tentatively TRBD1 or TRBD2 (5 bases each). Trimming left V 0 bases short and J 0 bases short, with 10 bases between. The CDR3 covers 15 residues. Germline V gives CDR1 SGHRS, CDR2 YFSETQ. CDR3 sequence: CASSLGGTYSYEQYF. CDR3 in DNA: TGCGCCAGCAGCTTGGGAGGGACGTACTCCTACGAGCAGTACTTC.